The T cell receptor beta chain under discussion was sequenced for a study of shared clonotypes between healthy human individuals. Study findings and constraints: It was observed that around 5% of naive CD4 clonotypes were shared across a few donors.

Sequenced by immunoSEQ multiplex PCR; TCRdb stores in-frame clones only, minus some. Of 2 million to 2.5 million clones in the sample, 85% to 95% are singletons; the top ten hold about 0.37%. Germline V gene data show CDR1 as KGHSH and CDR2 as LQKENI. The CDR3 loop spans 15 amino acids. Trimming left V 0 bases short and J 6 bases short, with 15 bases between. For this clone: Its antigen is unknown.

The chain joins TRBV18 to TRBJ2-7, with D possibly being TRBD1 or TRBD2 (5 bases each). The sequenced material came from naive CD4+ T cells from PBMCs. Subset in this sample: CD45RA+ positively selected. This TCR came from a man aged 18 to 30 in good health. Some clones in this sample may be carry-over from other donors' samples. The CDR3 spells CASSPPGTVGREQYF. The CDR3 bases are TGTGCCAGCTCACCACCCGGGACGGTGGGGCGCGAGCAGTACTTC.